The source of this T cell receptor (beta chain) is a study of blood T cell repertoires in COVID-19. Overall study: The study drew acute and convalescent COVID-19 samples from the United States, Italy and Spain.

In its sample, this clone was seen a few times. The CDR3 runs to 18 residues. Germline V CDR1 and CDR2: SGDLS, YYNGEE. J gave up 0 bases and V 3 bases, and 7 bases lay outside the gene matches. Produced via immunoSEQ multiplex PCR; TCRdb's table is partial and in-frame only. The sample carries approximately 170,000 clones, 81% recorded once. The source is a man aged 60-69 years with active or convalescent COVID-19. Specimen: peripheral blood. This chain uses TRBV9 with TRBJ2-6; 9 nucleotides align to TRBD1. The chain's CDR3 is CASSAGTGSYSGANVLTF. CDR3 sequence (DNA): TGTGCCAGCAGCGCCGGGACAGGGTCCTACTCTGGGGCCAACGTCCTGACTTTC.